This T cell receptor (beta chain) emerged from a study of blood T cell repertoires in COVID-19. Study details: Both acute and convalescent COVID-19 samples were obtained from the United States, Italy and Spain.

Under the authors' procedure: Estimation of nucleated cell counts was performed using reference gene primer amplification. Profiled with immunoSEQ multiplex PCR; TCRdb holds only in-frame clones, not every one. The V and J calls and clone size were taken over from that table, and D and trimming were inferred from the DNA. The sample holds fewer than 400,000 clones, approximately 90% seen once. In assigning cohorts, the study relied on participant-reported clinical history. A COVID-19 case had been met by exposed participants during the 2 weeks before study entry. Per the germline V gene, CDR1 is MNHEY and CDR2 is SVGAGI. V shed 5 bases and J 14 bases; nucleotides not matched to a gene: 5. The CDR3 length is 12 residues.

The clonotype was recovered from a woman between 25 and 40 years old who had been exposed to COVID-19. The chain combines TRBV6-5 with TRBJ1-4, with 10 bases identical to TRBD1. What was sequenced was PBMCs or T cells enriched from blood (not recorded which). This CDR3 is CASSRQGAKLFF. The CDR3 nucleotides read TGTGCCAGCAGTCGACAGGGGGCGAAGCTGTTTTTT.